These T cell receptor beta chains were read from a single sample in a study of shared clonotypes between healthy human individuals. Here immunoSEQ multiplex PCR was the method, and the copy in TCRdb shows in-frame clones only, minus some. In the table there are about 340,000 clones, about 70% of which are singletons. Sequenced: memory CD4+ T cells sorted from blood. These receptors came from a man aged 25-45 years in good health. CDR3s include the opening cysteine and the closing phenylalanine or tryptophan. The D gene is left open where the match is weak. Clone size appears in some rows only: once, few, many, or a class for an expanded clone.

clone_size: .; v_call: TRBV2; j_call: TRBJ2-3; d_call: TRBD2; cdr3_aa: CASLTWGRGSTDTQYF; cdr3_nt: TGTGCCAGCCTCACCTGGGGGAGGGGTTCGACAGATACGCAGTATTTT
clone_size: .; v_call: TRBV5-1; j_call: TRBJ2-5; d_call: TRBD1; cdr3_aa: CASSPWDRGLGFQETQYF; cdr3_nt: TGCGCCAGCAGCCCCTGGGACAGGGGGTTAGGCTTTCAAGAGACCCAGTACTTC
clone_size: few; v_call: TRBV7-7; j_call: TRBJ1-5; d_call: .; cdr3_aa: CARPGTRQPQHF; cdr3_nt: TGTGCCAGACCAGGGACGAGACAGCCCCAGCATTTT
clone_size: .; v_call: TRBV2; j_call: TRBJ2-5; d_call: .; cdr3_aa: CASILRQETQYF; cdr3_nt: TGTGCCAGCATCCTCAGACAAGAGACCCAGTACTTC
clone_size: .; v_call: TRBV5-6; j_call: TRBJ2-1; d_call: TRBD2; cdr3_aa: CASSLVGRERSEQFF; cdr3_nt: TGTGCCAGCAGCTTGGTGGGGCGGGAGAGGAGTGAGCAGTTCTTC
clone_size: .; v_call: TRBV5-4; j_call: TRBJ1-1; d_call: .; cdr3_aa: CASSFGQKNTEAFF; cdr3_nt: TGTGCCAGCAGCTTCGGACAGAAGAACACTGAAGCTTTCTTT
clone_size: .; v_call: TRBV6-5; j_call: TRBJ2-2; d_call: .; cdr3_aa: CAGSFSGLTGELFF; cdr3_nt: TGTGCCGGCAGTTTCTCGGGCCTCACCGGGGAGCTGTTTTTT
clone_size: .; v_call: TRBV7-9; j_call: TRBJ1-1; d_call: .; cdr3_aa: CASSNLQGGDTEAFF; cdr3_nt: TGTGCCAGCAGCAACCTACAGGGAGGCGACACTGAAGCTTTCTTT
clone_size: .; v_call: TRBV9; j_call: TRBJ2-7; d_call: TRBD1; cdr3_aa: CASSAGQGRYEQYF; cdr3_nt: TGTGCCAGCAGCGCTGGACAGGGACGCTACGAGCAGTACTTC
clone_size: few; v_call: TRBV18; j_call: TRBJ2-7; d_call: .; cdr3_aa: CASSPTRTRTYEQYF; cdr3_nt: TGTGCCAGCTCACCTACCCGGACACGGACCTACGAGCAGTACTTC
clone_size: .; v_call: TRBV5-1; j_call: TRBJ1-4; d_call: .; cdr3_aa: CASSASNEKLFF; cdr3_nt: TGCGCCAGCAGCGCTTCGAATGAAAAACTGTTTTTT
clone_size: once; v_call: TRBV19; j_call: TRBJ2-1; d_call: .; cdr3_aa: CASSVPLKNYNEQFF; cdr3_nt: TGTGCCAGTAGTGTGCCCCTGAAGAACTACAATGAGCAGTTCTTC
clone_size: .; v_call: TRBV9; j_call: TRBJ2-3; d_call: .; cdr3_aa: CASSATDTGLGADTQYF; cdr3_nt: TGTGCCAGCAGCGCAACCGACACGGGGCTTGGCGCAGATACGCAGTATTTT
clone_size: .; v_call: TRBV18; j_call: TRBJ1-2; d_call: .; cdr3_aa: CASSPTVNTRTDGYTF; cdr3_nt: TGTGCCAGCTCACCAACCGTTAACACCCGGACGGATGGCTACACCTTC
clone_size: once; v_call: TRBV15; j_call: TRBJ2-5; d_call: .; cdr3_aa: CATSRDRGFGQETQYF; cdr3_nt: TGTGCCACCAGCAGAGATAGAGGGTTTGGGCAAGAGACCCAGTACTTC
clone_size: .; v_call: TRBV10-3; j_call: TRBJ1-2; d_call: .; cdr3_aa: CAISGGNYGYTF; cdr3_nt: TGTGCCATCAGTGGGGGTAACTATGGCTACACCTTC
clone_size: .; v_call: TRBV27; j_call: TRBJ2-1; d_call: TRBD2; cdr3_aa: CASSLGNGRLYNEQFF; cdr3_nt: TGTGCCAGCAGTTTAGGAAACGGGAGGCTATACAATGAGCAGTTCTTC
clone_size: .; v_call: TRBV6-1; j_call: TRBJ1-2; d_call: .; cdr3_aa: CASSEGWIHGYTF; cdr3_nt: TGTGCCAGCAGTGAAGGGTGGATCCACGGCTACACCTTC
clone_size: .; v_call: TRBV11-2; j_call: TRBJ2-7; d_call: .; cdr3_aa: CASSLDGGGSRKQYF; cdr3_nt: TGTGCCAGCAGCTTAGATGGGGGCGGGAGTCGGAAGCAGTACTTC
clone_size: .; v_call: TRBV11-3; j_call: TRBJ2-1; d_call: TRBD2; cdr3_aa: CASSSVGGTSSYNEQFF; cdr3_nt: TGTGCCAGCAGCTCAGTAGGGGGGACTAGCTCCTACAATGAGCAGTTCTTC
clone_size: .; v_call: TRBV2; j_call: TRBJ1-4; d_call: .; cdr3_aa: CATHLNPGEKLFF; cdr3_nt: TGTGCCACCCACTTAAACCCGGGGGAAAAACTGTTTTTT
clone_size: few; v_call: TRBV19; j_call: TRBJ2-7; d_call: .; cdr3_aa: CASSMRRGSEDEQYF; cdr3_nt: TGTGCCAGTAGTATGCGAAGGGGTAGTGAGGACGAGCAGTACTTC
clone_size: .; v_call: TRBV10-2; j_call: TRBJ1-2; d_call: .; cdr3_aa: CASSGRDGGYTF; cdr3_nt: TGCGCCAGCAGTGGCCGGGATGGTGGCTACACCTTC
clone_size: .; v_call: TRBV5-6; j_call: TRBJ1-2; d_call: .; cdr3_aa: CASSLGLPRYGYTF; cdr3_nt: TGTGCCAGCAGCTTGGGGCTACCCCGCTATGGCTACACCTTC
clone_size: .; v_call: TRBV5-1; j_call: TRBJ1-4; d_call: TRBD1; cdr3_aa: CASSGGTDFNEKLFF; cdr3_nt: TGCGCCAGCAGCGGGGGGACAGACTTTAATGAAAAACTGTTTTTT
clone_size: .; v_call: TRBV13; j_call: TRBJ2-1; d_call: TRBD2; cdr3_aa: CASSHSGSSYNEQFF; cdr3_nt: TGTGCCAGCAGCCATAGCGGGAGTTCCTACAATGAGCAGTTCTTC